This T cell receptor beta chain came from a study of control samples from healthy donors and cancer patients. TCRdb's copy holds only in-frame clones and misses some; the assay was immunoSEQ multiplex PCR. This table has tens of thousands of clones, roughly 93% appearing once. This CDR3 is built from 15 residues. V trimming: 0 bases; J trimming: 8 bases; junction bases outside the gene matches: 1. Germline V gene sequence: CDR1 SGHVS, CDR2 FQNEAQ. The sample was blood. The receptor comes from a woman in her twenties or thirties in good health. V usage is TRBV7-8 and J usage is TRBJ2-1; 13 positions match TRBD2. CDR3 sequence: CASSLAGLAGYEQFF. DNA of the CDR3: TGTGCCAGCAGCTTAGCGGGACTAGCGGGATATGAGCAGTTCTTC.